These 8 T cell receptor beta chains were all obtained from the same sample, sequenced in a study of blood T cell repertoires in COVID-19. Generated by immunoSEQ multiplex PCR, the TCRdb table keeps only in-frame clones and is missing some. The sample lists about 350,000 clones, roughly 89% occurring once. Sequenced: peripheral blood. The receptors were gathered from a woman aged 60 to 75 with COVID-19, enrolled during active disease.

This rearrangement joins TRBV5-1 to TRBJ2-2; 7 bases map to TRBD2. Germline-derived CDR1 and CDR2 are SGHRS and YFSETQ. The CDR3 consists of 14 residues. The junction had 7 bases not matched to a gene; V was cut back by 3 bases and J by 8 bases. This CDR3 is CASSYGLVEGELFF. CDR3 in DNA: TGCGCCAGCAGCTACGGACTAGTCGAGGGGGAGCTGTTTTTT.

This chain uses TRBV3-1 (or the pseudogene TRBV3-2) with TRBJ1-1; TRBD1 agrees at 11 bases. V was clipped by 5 bases and J by 5 bases; unmatched bases: 4. This CDR3 is built from 14 residues. CDR1 is LGHDT, CDR2 YNNKEL, per germline (reference sequence). In DNA, the CDR3 is TGTGCCAGCAGCGGTGGACAGGGGGCAACTGAAGCTTTCTTT. This gives the protein CASSGGQGATEAFF.

The V gene is TRBV20-1, the J gene TRBJ1-4; D gene unclear. Germline CDR1 is DFQATT and CDR2 is SNEGSKA (reference sequence). There are 11 residues in the CDR3. Trimming took 7 bases from V and 4 from J, leaving 7 bases between them. The CDR3 coding sequence is TGCAGTGGACGGGGTAATGAAAAACTGTTTTTT. As protein: CSGRGNEKLFF.

The chain is built from TRBV5-1 and TRBJ1-1; D may be TRBD1 (5 bases). The germline V and J ends were trimmed by 0 bases and 3 bases, with 12 bases remaining between them. CDR1 is SGHRS and CDR2 is YFSETQ in the germline V gene. CDR3 size: 15 residues. CDR3 sequence reads: CASSLDGGGYTEAFF. For the CDR3, the DNA is TGCGCCAGCAGCTTGGATGGGGGAGGGTACACTGAAGCTTTCTTT.

CDR3 coding DNA: TGTGCCAGCAGCTCCTTTGTAGCGTCCGAGCAGTACTTC. Protein sequence: CASSSFVASEQYF. The J gene is TRBJ2-7, the V gene TRBV7-2; TRBD2 might be the D (5 bases). Per germline, CDR1 SGHTA and CDR2 FQGNSA. This CDR3 has 13 amino acids. Deletions cut 4 bases from V and 6 bases from J, with 13 bases between. Based on the CDR3 plus reference TRBV7-2 and TRBJ2-7, the full variable domain is GAGVSQSPSNKVTEKGKDVELRCDPISGHTALYWYRQSLGQGLEFLIYFQGNSAPDKSGLPSDRFSAERTGGSVSTLTIQRTQQEDSAVYLCASSSFVASEQYFGPGTRLTVT.

This clone was seen only once. The chain uses TRBV6-5 and TRBJ1-6; D gene unclear. There are 13 residues in the CDR3. The germline CDR1 and CDR2 sequences are MNHEY and SVGAGI. Trimming took off 6 bases at V and 7 bases at J, with 10 bases between the two ends. The CDR3: CASSPGSNSPLHF. Written as DNA, the CDR3 is TGTGCCAGCAGCCCGGGTTCCAATTCACCCCTCCACTTT.

The rearrangement links TRBV14 to TRBJ1-1, with D unresolved. The CDR3 runs 13 residues. Germline CDR1 SGHDN, CDR2 FVKESK. The germline V and J ends were trimmed by 5 bases and 6 bases, with 13 bases remaining between them. DNA for the CDR3: TGTGCCAGCAGCTCGCGGACTGTACCTGAAGCTTTCTTT. It encodes CASSSRTVPEAFF.

J is TRBJ1-2 and V is TRBV10-1, with D possibly being TRBD1 (5 bases). Germline V gene lookup returns CDR1 WNHNN and CDR2 SYGVQD (reference sequence). This CDR3 is 15 amino acids long. Trimming left V 6 bases short and J 0 bases short, with 14 bases between. The CDR3 region is CASSGRASANYGYTF. The CDR3, as DNA: TGCGCCAGCAGCGGCAGGGCCTCAGCTAACTATGGCTACACCTTC.